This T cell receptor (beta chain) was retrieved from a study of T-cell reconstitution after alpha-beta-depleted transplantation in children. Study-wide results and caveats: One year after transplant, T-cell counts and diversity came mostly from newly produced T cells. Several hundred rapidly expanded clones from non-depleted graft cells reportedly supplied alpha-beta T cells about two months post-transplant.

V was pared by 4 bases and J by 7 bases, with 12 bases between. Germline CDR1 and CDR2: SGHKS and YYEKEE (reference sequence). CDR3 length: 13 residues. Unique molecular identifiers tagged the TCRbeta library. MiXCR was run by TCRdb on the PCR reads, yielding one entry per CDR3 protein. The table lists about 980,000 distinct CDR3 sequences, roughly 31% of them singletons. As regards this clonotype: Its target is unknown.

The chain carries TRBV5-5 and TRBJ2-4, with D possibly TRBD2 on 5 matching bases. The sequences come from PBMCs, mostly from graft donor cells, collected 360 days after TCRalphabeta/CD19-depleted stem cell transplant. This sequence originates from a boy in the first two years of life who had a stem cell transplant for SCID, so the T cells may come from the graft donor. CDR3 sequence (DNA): TGTGCCAGCAGCACTTCGACGGGGAACATTCAGTACTTC. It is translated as CASSTSTGNIQYF.